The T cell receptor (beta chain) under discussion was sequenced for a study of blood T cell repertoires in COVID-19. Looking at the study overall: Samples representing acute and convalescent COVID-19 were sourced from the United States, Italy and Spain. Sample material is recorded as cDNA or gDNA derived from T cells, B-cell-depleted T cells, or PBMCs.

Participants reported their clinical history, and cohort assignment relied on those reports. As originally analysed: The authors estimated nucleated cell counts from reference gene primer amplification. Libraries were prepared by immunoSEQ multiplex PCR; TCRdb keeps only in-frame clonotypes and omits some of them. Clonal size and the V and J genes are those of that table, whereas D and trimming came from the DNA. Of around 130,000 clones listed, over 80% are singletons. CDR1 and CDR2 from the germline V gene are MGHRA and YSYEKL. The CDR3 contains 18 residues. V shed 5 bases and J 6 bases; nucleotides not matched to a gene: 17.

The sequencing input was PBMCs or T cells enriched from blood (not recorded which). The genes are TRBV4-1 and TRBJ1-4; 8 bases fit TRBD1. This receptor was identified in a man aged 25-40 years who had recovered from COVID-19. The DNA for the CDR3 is TGCGCCAGCAGCACTCAGGGGGCAACCCGGTTTGGGTATGAAAAACTGTTTTTT. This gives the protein CASSTQGATRFGYEKLFF.